Here is one T cell receptor beta chain with its context. The sample originates from a study of blood T cell repertoires in COVID-19. For the study at large: Sources were T cells, B-cell-depleted T cells, or PBMCs; the material itself was cDNA or gDNA.

Germline V lookup: CDR1 SGHRS, CDR2 YFSETQ. The CDR3 totals 13 residues. The V gene lost 4 bases and the J gene lost 9 bases, with 15 bases spanning the gap. Some clones are missing from TCRdb's copy, which holds only in-frame ones; the method was immunoSEQ multiplex PCR. The sample lists some 250,000 clones; more than 75% were seen once. Sequencing input: peripheral blood. J is TRBJ2-3 and V is TRBV5-1, with D maybe TRBD2 (6 bases). This clonotype was obtained from a woman in her twenties or thirties who had recovered from COVID-19. CDR3 amino acids: CASSRKAEGTQYF. As DNA, the CDR3 is TGCGCCAGCAGCAGGAAAGCGGAGGGGACGCAGTATTTT.